Below are 30 T cell receptor beta chains sequenced from a single sample in a study of T-cell reconstitution after alpha-beta-depleted transplantation in children. Using unique molecular identifiers, the investigators prepared the TCRbeta library. TCRdb re-called the PCR reads through MiXCR, storing one row per CDR3 protein. The sample gives roughly 100,000 distinct CDR3 sequences, under 7% of which show up once; around 5.6% is in the top ten. Sample: PBMCs, mostly from graft donor cells, taken 60 days after TCRalphabeta/CD19-depleted stem cell transplant. Receptor source: a female patient aged 2-10 years who had a stem cell transplant for Fanconi anemia, so the T cells may come from the graft donor.

The table lists this clonotype with many counts. The J gene is TRBJ2-1, the V gene TRBV2, with 7 bases identical to TRBD2. V lost 8 bases, J lost 0 bases, and 7 bases stayed unmatched. CDR1 is SNHLY and CDR2 is FYNNEI in the germline V gene. This CDR3 region has 15 residues. The CDR3 is CASPTGGSSYNEQFF. The CDR3 nucleotides read TGTGCCAGCCCTACCGGGGGGAGCTCCTACAATGAGCAGTTCTTC.

The sample holds many counts of this clonotype. The rearrangement joins TRBV24-1 to TRBJ2-1, with 11 positions matching TRBD2. Germline V gives CDR1 KGHDR, CDR2 SFDVKD. The CDR3 spans 16 residues. The V and J ends lost 8 bases and 7 bases, in that order; junction bases with no gene match: 12. The CDR3 nucleotides are TGTGCCACCATGAGCCGGCGGACTAGCGGGCTTAATGAGCAGTTCTTC. It encodes CATMSRRTSGLNEQFF.

This clonotype was observed a few times. A much larger clone lies a single base off, so this may be a read error. The chain carries TRBV3-1 and TRBJ2-7; TRBD1 aligns across 7 bases. The CDR3 is 15 residues long. Germline values: CDR1 LGHDT, CDR2 YNNKEL (reference sequence). The CDR3 sequence is CATSQGSTGSYEQYF. CDR3 nucleotides: TGTGCCACCAGCCAAGGTTCGACAGGGTCCTACGAGCAGTACTTC.

This clonotype showed up many times. V usage is TRBV7-9 and J usage is TRBJ2-7; D remains unclear. With 5 bases removed from V and 2 bases from J, the gap between germline ends came to 10 bases. Germline CDR1 is SEHNR and CDR2 is FQNEAQ (reference sequence). The CDR3 is made up of 13 amino acids. CDR3 protein: CASSPSPPYEQYF. The CDR3 DNA is TGTGCCAGCAGCCCATCCCCGCCCTACGAGCAGTACTTC. Full variable domain (missing parts from reference TRBV7-9 and TRBJ2-7): DTGVSQNPRHKITKRGQNVTFRCDPISEHNRLYWYRQTLGQGPEFLTYFQNEAQLEKSRLLSDRFSAERPKGSFSTLEIQRTEQGDSAMYLCASSPSPPYEQYFGPGTRLTVT.

This clonotype was seen many times. The V call is TRBV20-1, the J call TRBJ2-1; TRBD2 agrees at 9 bases. V shed 6 bases and J 5 bases; nucleotides not matched to a gene: 11. The CDR3 runs to 15 residues. Germline V gene sequence: CDR1 DFQATT, CDR2 SNEGSKA (reference sequence). This CDR3 reads CSAPPGTSRHNEQFF. The CDR3 DNA sequence: TGCAGTGCCCCCCCCGGGACTAGCCGCCACAATGAGCAGTTCTTC.

There are many counts of this clonotype. J is TRBJ2-3 and V is TRBV2, with D possibly TRBD2 on 6 matching bases. V was pared by 6 bases and J by 0 bases, with 16 bases between. The CDR3 runs to 16 residues. CDR1 SNHLY and CDR2 FYNNEI come from the germline V gene. In nucleotides, the CDR3 is TGTGCCAGCAGGTCTCCGGGACTTCCTAGCACAGATACGCAGTATTTT. This gives the protein CASRSPGLPSTDTQYF.

The V call is TRBV6-2 or TRBV6-3, the J call TRBJ2-7; 8 positions match TRBD2. Trimming at V came to 2 bases and at J to 0 bases, leaving 3 bases not matched to a gene. Germline CDR1 is MNHEY and CDR2 is SVGEGT. This CDR3 comprises 15 residues. In nucleotides, the CDR3 is TGTGCCAGCAGTTACGAGCGGGGGAGCTCCTACGAGCAGTACTTC. Protein product: CASSYERGSSYEQYF.

This clonotype was recorded a few times. This rearrangement joins TRBV11-2 to TRBJ2-1, with D possibly matching TRBD2 (6 bases). Looked up from germline, CDR1 is SGHAT and CDR2 is FQNNGV. This CDR3 comprises 14 residues. V gave up 7 bases and J gave up 2 bases, with 12 bases separating them. The CDR3 DNA reads as TGTGCCAGCAACCCCGGAGGGCCCTACAATGAGCAGTTCTTC. Translation gives CASNPGGPYNEQFF.

This clonotype was detected many times. CDR3 sequence (DNA): TGTGCCAGCAGTTTGTTCCTCCCGGGACACAATGAGCAGTTCTTC. Residues: CASSLFLPGHNEQFF. The chain combines TRBV28 with TRBJ2-1; D is perhaps TRBD1 or TRBD2 (5 bases each). The CDR3 spans 15 residues. V was cut by 3 bases and J by 5 bases, with 14 bases left in between. Germline CDR1 is MDHEN and CDR2 is SYDVKM.

A few counts support this clonotype. The gene calls are TRBV7-9 and TRBJ2-7; D is possibly TRBD1 (6 bases). Germline V gene data show CDR1 as SEHNR and CDR2 as FQNEAQ (reference sequence). V was clipped by 6 bases and J by 4 bases, with 25 bases between them. CDR3 length: 17 amino acids. The CDR3 spells CASSFPGPQRGFYEQYF. As DNA, the CDR3 is TGTGCCAGCAGTTTTCCCGGGCCACAGAGGGGGTTTTACGAGCAGTACTTC.

The chain couples TRBV20-1 to TRBJ2-7; 7 bases line up with TRBD2. The J segment lost 1 base and the V segment lost 6 bases, leaving 6 bases of the junction unmatched. The germline gives CDR1 DFQATT, CDR2 SNEGSKA (reference sequence). This CDR3 has 13 amino acids. The CDR3 sequence is CSAEYGGSYEQYF. The CDR3 DNA follows: TGCAGTGCCGAATACGGGGGGTCCTACGAGCAGTACTTC.

There are many counts of this clonotype. The rearrangement joins TRBV12-3 or TRBV12-4 to TRBJ1-2; the D is unclear. CDR3 length: 13 residues. V shed 6 bases and J shed 2 bases, with 10 bases lying between them. CDR3 bases: TGTGCCAGCAGCCATAGTAGGAACTATGGCTACACCTTC. This gives the protein CASSHSRNYGYTF.

At least ten counts were recorded for this clonotype. The chain is built from TRBV12-3 or TRBV12-4 and TRBJ2-7; 9 positions agree with TRBD1. The CDR3 loop spans 14 amino acids. Trimming took 3 bases from V and 6 from J; bases not matched to a gene: 6. The CDR3 sequence: CASSLSPTGGEQYF. The CDR3 nucleotides read TGTGCCAGCAGTTTGTCTCCGACAGGGGGCGAGCAGTACTTC.

This rearrangement joins TRBV29-1 to TRBJ1-1; D uncertain. CDR1 is SQVTM, CDR2 ANQGSEA, per germline. Trimming took 6 bases from V and 0 from J, leaving 11 bases between them. This CDR3 comprises 13 residues. CDR3 in DNA: TGCAGCGTGCTTGGGAGGATGAACACTGAAGCTTTCTTT. Translating gives CSVLGRMNTEAFF.

This clonotype was observed many times. This chain uses TRBV29-1 with TRBJ1-1; D perhaps matches TRBD1 (5 bases). Germline V gene data show CDR1 as SQVTM and CDR2 as ANQGSEA. The length of the CDR3 is 12 residues. Trimming stripped 5 bases from V and 3 bases from J, with 10 bases between. CDR3 DNA: TGCAGCGTTCGGGGCACCTACACTGAAGCTTTCTTT. As protein: CSVRGTYTEAFF.

The CDR3 sequence is CAAGAETQYF. CDR3 in DNA: TGTGCCGCGGGAGCGGAGACCCAGTACTTC. The rearrangement uses TRBV10-3 and TRBJ2-5; 7 bases match TRBD2. The J segment lost 5 bases and the V segment lost 11 bases, leaving 2 bases of the junction unmatched. The CDR3 covers 10 residues. Germline V gene sequence: CDR1 ENHRY, CDR2 SYGVKD.

CDR3 residues: CASSLPSWVENIQYF. For the CDR3, the DNA is TGTGCCAGCAGCTTACCGTCTTGGGTTGAAAACATTCAGTACTTC. This chain connects TRBV7-6 to TRBJ2-4; D is undetermined. Germline V CDR1 and CDR2: SGHVS, FNYEAQ. The CDR3 sequence is 15 residues long. V lost 2 bases, J lost 5 bases, and 13 bases lay in between.

In this sample, this clonotype turned up many times. V is TRBV18 and J is TRBJ1-5; no firm D call. Germline CDR1 reads KGHSH; CDR2 reads LQKENI. Trimming shortened V by 3 bases and J by 6 bases, and 9 bases separated the two germline ends. The CDR3 is 13 residues long. The CDR3 DNA is TGTGCCAGCTCACCTGAGGGTTTTCAGCCCCAGCATTTT. Amino acid sequence: CASSPEGFQPQHF.

This clonotype occurred many times. V gene TRBV10-3 combines with J gene TRBJ2-5; D possibly corresponds to TRBD2 (6 bases). CDR1 is ENHRY and CDR2 is SYGVKD in the germline V gene. V was clipped by 8 bases and J by 5 bases, with 15 bases between them. The CDR3 is 13 amino acids. The CDR3 here is CAISGLEGETQYF. Here the CDR3 DNA reads TGTGCCATCTCGGGGCTGGAGGGGGAGACCCAGTACTTC.

This clonotype was seen ten or more times. V is TRBV3-1 and J is TRBJ2-1; the D gene is possibly TRBD2 (5 bases). The CDR3 has 16 amino acids. V dropped 1 base and J dropped 4 bases, with 14 bases sitting between them. Per the germline V gene, CDR1 is LGHDT and CDR2 is YNNKEL (reference sequence). The CDR3 bases are TGTGCCAGCAGCCAAGCAGGAGGAGGAACGTACAATGAGCAGTTCTTC. Translating it yields CASSQAGGGTYNEQFF.

This clonotype has ten or more counts. The chain carries TRBV3-1 and TRBJ2-1; D gene unclear. The V and J ends lost 1 base and 5 bases respectively, with 27 bases between them. Germline V gene sequence: CDR1 LGHDT, CDR2 YNNKEL (reference sequence). The CDR3 consists of 20 residues. The CDR3 coding sequence is TGTGCCAGCAGCCAAGGGTCCGGACGCGTCCTCCTTCGGTGGCACAATGAGCAGTTCTTC. Translated: CASSQGSGRVLLRWHNEQFF.

This clonotype was observed many times. This chain connects TRBV20-1 to TRBJ2-5, with D maybe TRBD1 (7 bases). This CDR3 is built from 13 residues. V was pared by 4 bases and J by 5 bases, with 14 bases between. Germline V gene sequence: CDR1 DFQATT, CDR2 SNEGSKA (reference sequence). The DNA for the CDR3 is TGCAGTGCTATCACCCAGGGGGGTGAGACCCAGTACTTC. The encoded protein is CSAITQGGETQYF.

This clonotype has only a few counts. The rearrangement joins TRBV7-3 to TRBJ2-2; D might be TRBD2 (5 bases). This CDR3 region has 14 residues. Trimming removed 5 bases at V and 4 bases at J, with 11 bases between. CDR1 is SGHTA, CDR2 FQGTGA, per germline. The CDR3 region is CASSPPGVTGELFF. The CDR3 DNA reads as TGTGCCAGCAGCCCCCCCGGGGTCACCGGGGAGCTGTTTTTT.

The chain is built from TRBV29-1 and TRBJ2-5, with 10 bases fitting TRBD2. The CDR3 covers 17 residues. CDR1 is SQVTM, CDR2 ANQGSEA, per germline. After removal of 4 bases from V and 5 bases from J, the junction contained 16 bases not matched to a gene. The CDR3 sequence is CSVVPIDASGSWETQYF. The DNA for the CDR3 is TGCAGCGTTGTGCCTATCGACGCTAGCGGGAGTTGGGAGACCCAGTACTTC. The complete variable domain, with remaining parts taken from reference TRBV29-1 and TRBJ2-5, reads SAVISQKPSRDICQRGTSLTIQCQVDSQVTMMFWYRQQPGQSLTLIATANQGSEATYESGFVIDKFPISRPNLTFSTLTVSNMSPEDSSIYLCSVVPIDASGSWETQYFGPGTRLLVL.

This clonotype was seen many times. This chain uses TRBV7-2 with TRBJ2-3; the D gene is possibly TRBD1 (6 bases). Trimming took 2 bases from V and 4 from J, leaving 16 bases between them. The CDR3 extends over 16 amino acids. In germline, CDR1 is SGHTA, CDR2 FQGNSA. The CDR3 loop is CASSLLRQAAADTQYF. The CDR3 DNA reads as TGTGCCAGCAGCTTACTCCGACAGGCAGCCGCAGATACGCAGTATTTT.

In its sample, this clonotype was seen a few times. The chain combines TRBV5-6 with TRBJ1-2; D gene uncertain. Per germline, CDR1 SGHDT and CDR2 YYEEEE. CDR3 length: 12 residues. V was shortened by 5 bases and J by 4 bases, with 9 bases between the two germline ends. CDR3 sequence reads: CASRGSTYGYTF. CDR3 nucleotides: TGTGCCAGCAGGGGCAGCACCTATGGCTACACCTTC.

The chain employs TRBV12-3 or TRBV12-4 and TRBJ2-1, with D possibly called TRBD1 or TRBD2 (5 bases each). This CDR3 has 15 amino acids. Trimming stripped 7 bases from V and 2 bases from J, with 15 bases between. The CDR3 here is CASTGPLSPYNEQFF. The CDR3 DNA is TGTGCCAGCACGGGACCTTTATCACCCTACAATGAGCAGTTCTTC.

This clonotype was counted a few times. The chain combines TRBV4-2 with TRBJ2-3; 9 positions agree with TRBD2. Germline trimming cut 3 bases from V and 0 bases from J; bases unmatched to any gene: 7. There are 17 residues in the CDR3. Looked up from germline, CDR1 is LGHNA and CDR2 is YNFKEQ. In nucleotides, the CDR3 is TGTGCCAGCAGCCAGGGGACTAGCCGATTTAGCACAGATACGCAGTATTTT. Residues: CASSQGTSRFSTDTQYF.

This clonotype showed up many times. The genes are TRBV7-3 and TRBJ2-1, with TRBD2 matching over 7 bases. The V segment lost 5 bases and the J segment 6 bases; nucleotides outside the gene matches: 4. Germline V gene sequence: CDR1 SGHTA, CDR2 FQGTGA. The length of the CDR3 is 13 residues. The DNA of the CDR3 is TGTGCCAGCAGCCCACTAGCGCGCAATGAGCAGTTCTTC. Its translation: CASSPLARNEQFF. The variable domain in full, with the rest retrieved from reference TRBV7-3 and TRBJ2-1, is GAGVSQTPSNKVTEKGKYVELRCDPISGHTALYWYRQSLGQGPEFLIYFQGTGAADDSGLPNDRFFAVRPEGSVSTLKIQRTERGDSAVYLCASSPLARNEQFFGPGTRLTVL.

This clonotype was detected many times. The chain employs TRBV5-1 and TRBJ2-3; D is possibly TRBD2 (6 bases). Germline values: CDR1 SGHRS, CDR2 YFSETQ. Trimming left V 1 base short and J 0 bases short, with 15 bases between. The CDR3 spans 17 residues. The CDR3 loop reads CASSLRVVGTSTDTQYF. The CDR3 DNA follows: TGCGCCAGCAGCTTGAGAGTTGTGGGGACTAGCACAGATACGCAGTATTTT. Filled out from reference TRBV5-1 and TRBJ2-3, the complete variable domain reads KAGVTQTPRYLIKTRGQQVTLSCSPISGHRSVSWYQQTPGQGLQFLFEYFSETQRNKGNFPGRFSGRQFSNSRSEMNVSTLELGDSALYLCASSLRVVGTSTDTQYFGPGTRLTVL.